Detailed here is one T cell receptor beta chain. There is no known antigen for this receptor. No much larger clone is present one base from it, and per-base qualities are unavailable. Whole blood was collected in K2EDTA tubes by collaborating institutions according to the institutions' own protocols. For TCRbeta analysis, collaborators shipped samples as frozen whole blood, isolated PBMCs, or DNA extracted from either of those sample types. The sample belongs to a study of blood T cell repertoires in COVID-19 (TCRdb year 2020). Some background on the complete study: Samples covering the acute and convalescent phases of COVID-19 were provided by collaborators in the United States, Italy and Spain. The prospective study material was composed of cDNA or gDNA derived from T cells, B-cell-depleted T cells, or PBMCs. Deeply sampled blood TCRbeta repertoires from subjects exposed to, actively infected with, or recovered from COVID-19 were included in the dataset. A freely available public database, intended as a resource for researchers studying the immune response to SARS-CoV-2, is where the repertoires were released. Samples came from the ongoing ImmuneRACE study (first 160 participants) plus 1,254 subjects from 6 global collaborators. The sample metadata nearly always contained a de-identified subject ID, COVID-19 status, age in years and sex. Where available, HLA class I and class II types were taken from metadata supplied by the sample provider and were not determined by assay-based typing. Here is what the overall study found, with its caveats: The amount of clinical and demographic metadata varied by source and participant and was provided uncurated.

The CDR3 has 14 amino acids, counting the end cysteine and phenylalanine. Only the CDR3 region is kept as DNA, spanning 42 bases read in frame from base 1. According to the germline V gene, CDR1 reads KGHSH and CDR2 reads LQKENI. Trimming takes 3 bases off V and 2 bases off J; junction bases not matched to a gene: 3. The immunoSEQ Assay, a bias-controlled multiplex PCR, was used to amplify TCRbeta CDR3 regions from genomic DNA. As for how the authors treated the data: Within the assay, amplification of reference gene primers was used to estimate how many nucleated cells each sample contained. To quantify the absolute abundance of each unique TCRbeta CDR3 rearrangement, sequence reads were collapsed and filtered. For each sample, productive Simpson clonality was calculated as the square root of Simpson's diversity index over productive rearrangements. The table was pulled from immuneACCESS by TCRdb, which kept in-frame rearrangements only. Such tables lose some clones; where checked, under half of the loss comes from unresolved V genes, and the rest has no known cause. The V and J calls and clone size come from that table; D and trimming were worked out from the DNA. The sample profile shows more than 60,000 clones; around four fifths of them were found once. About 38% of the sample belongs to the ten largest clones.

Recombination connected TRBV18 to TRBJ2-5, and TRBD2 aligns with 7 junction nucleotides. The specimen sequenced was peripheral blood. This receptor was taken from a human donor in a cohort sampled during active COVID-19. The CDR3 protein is CASSPGGGQETQYF. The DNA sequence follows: TGTGCCAGCTCACCGGGCGGGGGTCAAGAGACCCAGTACTTC. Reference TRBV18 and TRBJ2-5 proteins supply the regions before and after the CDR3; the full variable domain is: NAGVMQNPRHLVRRRGQEARLRCSPMKGHSHVYWYRQLPEEGLKFMVYLQKENIIDESGMPKERFSAEFPKEGPSILRIQQVVRGDSAAYFCASSPGGGQETQYFGPGTRLLVL.